These 20 T cell receptor beta chains share one sample of origin, sequenced in a study of brain T cells in children with intractable seizures. The repertoire was sequenced with immunoSEQ multiplex PCR; TCRdb's copy has only in-frame clones and lacks some. This table has just under 65,000 clones, roughly 95% appearing once. The starting material was peripheral blood, obtained at surgery. These receptors came from a boy younger than two with focal cortical dysplasia and intractable seizures.

This chain uses TRBV7-8 with TRBJ1-1, with D hard to call. The CDR3 is made up of 16 amino acids. The V end lost 1 base, the J end lost 0 bases, and 12 bases lay between the germline ends. In germline, CDR1 is SGHVS, CDR2 FQNEAQ. The CDR3 sequence is CASSLERNYVNTEAFF. In DNA, the CDR3 is TGTGCCAGCAGCTTAGAACGCAACTATGTGAACACTGAAGCTTTCTTT.

The chain couples TRBV6-2 or TRBV6-3 to TRBJ2-2; TRBD1 might be the D (6 bases). Germline V gene data show CDR1 as MNHEY and CDR2 as SVGEGT. The V end lost 5 bases, the J end lost 1 base, and 14 bases lay between the germline ends. The CDR3 totals 16 residues. CDR3 in amino acids: CASSQPLDRNTGELFF. Here the CDR3 DNA reads TGTGCCAGCAGTCAGCCCTTGGACAGGAACACCGGGGAGCTGTTTTTT.

This rearrangement joins TRBV7-6 to TRBJ2-3, with D perhaps being TRBD1 or TRBD2 (6 bases each). V lost 2 bases to trimming and J lost 3 bases, with 18 bases between them. The V gene's germline CDR1 is SGHVS and CDR2 FNYEAQ. The CDR3 runs 17 residues. The DNA of the CDR3 is TGTGCCAGCAGCTTATTCTATGGGGGGCTTGAGACAGATACGCAGTATTTT. Amino acids: CASSLFYGGLETDTQYF.

J is TRBJ2-7 and V is TRBV5-1; D possibly matches TRBD1 or TRBD2 (5 bases each). V was trimmed by 2 bases and J by 5 bases, leaving 11 bases between them. The CDR3 is made up of 13 amino acids. The V gene's germline CDR1 is SGHRS and CDR2 YFSETQ. The CDR3, as DNA: TGCGCCAGCAGCTTATTCTGGGGGAACGAGCAGTACTTC. Translation: CASSLFWGNEQYF.

The chain joins TRBV13 to TRBJ1-2; D is possibly TRBD1 (6 bases). CDR3 size: 14 residues. V was clipped by 2 bases and J by 7 bases, with 14 bases between them. Germline loops: CDR1 PRHDT, CDR2 FYEKMQ (reference sequence). The CDR3 protein is CASSLTGRSSGYTF. Here the CDR3 DNA reads TGTGCCAGCAGCTTAACAGGGAGGTCAAGTGGCTACACCTTC.

The chain employs TRBV28 and TRBJ2-5, with unresolved D. V was trimmed by 8 bases and J by 2 bases, leaving 18 bases between them. Germline V gene sequence: CDR1 MDHEN, CDR2 SYDVKM. CDR3 length equals 15 residues. DNA for the CDR3: TGTGCCAGCCCCACAATCCCTATACTACAAGAGACCCAGTACTTC. Amino acids: CASPTIPILQETQYF.

This clone was seen just once. The V and J genes are TRBV19 and TRBJ1-1; D uncertain. V was trimmed by 7 bases and J by 1 base, leaving 16 bases between them. The CDR3 spans 15 residues. Germline lookup yields CDR1 LNHDA and CDR2 SQIVND (reference sequence). CDR3 amino acids: CASNLGGRWNTEAFF. In DNA, the CDR3 is TGTGCCAGTAACCTGGGCGGCCGCTGGAACACTGAAGCTTTCTTT. Together with reference TRBV19 and TRBJ1-1, the CDR3 gives the full variable domain: DGGITQSPKYLFRKEGQNVTLSCEQNLNHDAMYWYRQDPGQGLRLIYYSQIVNDFQKGDIAEGYSVSREKKESFPLTVTSAQKNPTAFYLCASNLGGRWNTEAFFGQGTRLTVV.

The gene calls are TRBV7-2 and TRBJ2-7, with D tentatively TRBD1 or TRBD2 (5 bases each). This CDR3 is built from 13 residues. Trimming stripped 5 bases from V and 2 bases from J, with 10 bases between. The germline CDR1 and CDR2 sequences are SGHTA and FQGNSA. The CDR3 DNA follows: TGTGCCAGCAGCATGGGACCGACCTACGAGCAGTACTTC. It specifies CASSMGPTYEQYF.

The rearrangement joins TRBV4-1 to TRBJ2-5, with 7 bases identical to TRBD2. There are 14 residues in the CDR3. V lost 5 bases and J lost 1; bases outside the gene matches: 4. From germline, CDR1 is MGHRA and CDR2 YSYEKL. CDR3 nucleotide sequence: TGCGCCAGCAGCGTGCGGGGGACCCAAGAGACCCAGTACTTC. Translation gives CASSVRGTQETQYF.

V gene TRBV11-2 combines with J gene TRBJ2-1; perhaps TRBD2 as D (6 bases). The V gene's germline CDR1 is SGHAT and CDR2 FQNNGV. This CDR3 is 19 amino acids long. Trimming took 0 bases from V and 0 from J, leaving 18 bases between them. The CDR3 region has the DNA TGTGCCAGCAGCTTAGATTTCTACGGCGGGGAAAACTCCTACAATGAGCAGTTCTTC. Encoded protein: CASSLDFYGGENSYNEQFF.

For the CDR3, the DNA is TGCGCCAGCAGCCAGAACTGGACCCCGGGGACTGAAGCTTTCTTT. It codes for CASSQNWTPGTEAFF. J is TRBJ1-1 and V is TRBV4-1; D remains unclear. Germline CDR1 reads MGHRA; CDR2 reads YSYEKL. The V end was cut by 3 bases, the J end by 5 bases, with 16 bases between. This CDR3 is 15 amino acids long.

The V call is TRBV9, the J call TRBJ2-1; 11 bases are shared with TRBD2. This CDR3 comprises 15 residues. Germline CDR1 and CDR2: SGDLS and YYNGEE. After removal of 4 bases from V and 7 bases from J, the junction contained 7 bases not matched to a gene. The CDR3 region has the DNA TGTGCCAGCAGCCTTACTAGCGGGAGTTGGAATGAGCAGTTCTTC. Amino acid sequence: CASSLTSGSWNEQFF.

The CDR3 coding sequence is TGTGCCAGCAGCTTATTGAAGGTCCAAGAGACCCAGTACTTC. Its protein is CASSLLKVQETQYF. The J gene is TRBJ2-5, the V gene TRBV11-2; no definite D call. This CDR3 contains 14 residues. The V gene's germline CDR1 is SGHAT and CDR2 FQNNGV. Trimming took off 2 bases at V and 1 base at J, with 8 bases between the two ends.

The gene calls are TRBV7-8 and TRBJ2-3; 9 nucleotides line up with TRBD2. The CDR3 extends over 17 amino acids. In germline, CDR1 is SGHVS, CDR2 FQNEAQ. The junction had 9 bases not matched to a gene; V was cut back by 3 bases and J by 2 bases. The CDR3 loop reads CASSFRDGGGATDTQYF. The CDR3 bases are TGTGCCAGCAGCTTTCGGGATGGCGGGGGGGCCACAGATACGCAGTATTTT.

This clone was observed a single time. V gene TRBV20-1 combines with J gene TRBJ2-7; 7 bases fit TRBD1. This CDR3 comprises 12 residues. The germline V gene encodes CDR1 DFQATT and CDR2 SNEGSKA (reference sequence). The ends lost 3 bases at V and 3 bases at J; junction bases unmatched: 2. CDR3 DNA sequence: TGCAGTGCTAGTAACAGGGGCTACGAGCAGTACTTC. It translates to CSASNRGYEQYF.

CDR3 sequence reads: CASSIRSSGGAYNEQFF. CDR3 DNA: TGCGCCAGCAGTATCAGATCCAGCGGGGGGGCCTACAATGAGCAGTTCTTC. The rearrangement uses TRBV5-1 and TRBJ2-1; 10 bases map to TRBD2. The CDR3 totals 17 residues. V lost 5 bases to trimming and J lost 2 bases; unmatched junction nucleotides: 10. CDR1 and CDR2 from the germline V gene are SGHRS and YFSETQ.

The chain combines TRBV19 with TRBJ2-1; 11 nucleotides line up with TRBD2. V dropped 4 bases and J dropped 4; count of bases not matched to a gene: 9. The CDR3 has 17 amino acids. CDR1 is LNHDA, CDR2 SQIVND, per germline (reference sequence). The CDR3 reads CASSTPGLAAIYNEQFF. In DNA, the CDR3 is TGTGCCAGTAGTACTCCGGGACTAGCGGCAATTTACAATGAGCAGTTCTTC.

CDR3 bases: TGTGCCAGCAGCTTAGGAGCGCGGCGGGGCCACCAAGAGACCCAGTACTTC. Protein: CASSLGARRGHQETQYF. The J gene is TRBJ2-5, the V gene TRBV7-2, with TRBD2 as a possible D gene (6 bases). Between the trimmed V and J ends, which lost 1 base and 0 bases, there was a span of 15 bases. This CDR3 comprises 17 residues. The germline CDR1 and CDR2 sequences are SGHTA and FQGNSA.

The rearrangement uses TRBV12-5 and TRBJ1-2; TRBD1 matches at 8 bases. V dropped 5 bases and J dropped 0; count of bases not matched to a gene: 5. This CDR3 is built from 15 residues. The germline gives CDR1 LGHNT, CDR2 FRNRAP. For the CDR3, the DNA is TGTGCTAGTGGTGTTACAGGGGGAGCTAACTATGGCTACACCTTC. The encoded protein is CASGVTGGANYGYTF.

A single count supports this clone. The V and J genes are TRBV7-2 and TRBJ2-3, with 8 bases aligning to TRBD1. Germline V gives CDR1 SGHTA, CDR2 FQGNSA. The CDR3 covers 16 residues. V lost 4 bases to trimming and J lost 1 base; unmatched junction nucleotides: 7. The CDR3 bases are TGTGCCAGCAGCTGGGGATGGGACAGGCGCACAGATACGCAGTATTTT. This translates into CASSWGWDRRTDTQYF.